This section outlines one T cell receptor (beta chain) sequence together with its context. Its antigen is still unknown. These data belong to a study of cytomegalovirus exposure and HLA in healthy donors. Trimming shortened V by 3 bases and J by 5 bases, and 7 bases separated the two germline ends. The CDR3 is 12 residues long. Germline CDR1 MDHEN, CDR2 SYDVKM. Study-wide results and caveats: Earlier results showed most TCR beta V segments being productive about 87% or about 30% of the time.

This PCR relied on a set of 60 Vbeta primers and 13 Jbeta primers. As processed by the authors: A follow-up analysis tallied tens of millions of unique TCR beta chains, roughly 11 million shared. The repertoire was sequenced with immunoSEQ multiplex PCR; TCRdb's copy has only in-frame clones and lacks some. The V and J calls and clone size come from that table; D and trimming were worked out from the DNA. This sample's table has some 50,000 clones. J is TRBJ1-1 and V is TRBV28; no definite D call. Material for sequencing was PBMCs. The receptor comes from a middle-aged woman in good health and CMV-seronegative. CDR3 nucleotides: TGTGCCAGCAGTTTGTCAGATACTGAAGCTTTCTTT. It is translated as CASSLSDTEAFF.